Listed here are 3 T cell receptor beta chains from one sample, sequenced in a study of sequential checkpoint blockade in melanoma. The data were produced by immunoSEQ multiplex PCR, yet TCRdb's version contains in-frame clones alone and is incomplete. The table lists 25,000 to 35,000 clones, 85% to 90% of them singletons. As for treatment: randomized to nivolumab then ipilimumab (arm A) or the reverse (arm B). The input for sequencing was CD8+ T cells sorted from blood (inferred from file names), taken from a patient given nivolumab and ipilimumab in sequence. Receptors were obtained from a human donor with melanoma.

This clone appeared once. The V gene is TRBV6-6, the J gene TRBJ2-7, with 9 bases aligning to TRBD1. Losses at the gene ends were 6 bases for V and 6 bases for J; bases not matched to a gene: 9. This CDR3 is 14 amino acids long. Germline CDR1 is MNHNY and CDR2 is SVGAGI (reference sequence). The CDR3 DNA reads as TGTGCCAGCAGCAACAGGGGGCGAGTAGTCGAGCAGTACGTC. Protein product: CASSNRGRVVEQYV.

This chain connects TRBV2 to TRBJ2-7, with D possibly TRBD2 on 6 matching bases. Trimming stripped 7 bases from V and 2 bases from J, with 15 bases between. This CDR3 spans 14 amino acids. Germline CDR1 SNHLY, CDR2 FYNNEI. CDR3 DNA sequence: TGTGCCAGCACCAGCTCGACTAGAACCTACGAGCAGTACTTC. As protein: CASTSSTRTYEQYF.

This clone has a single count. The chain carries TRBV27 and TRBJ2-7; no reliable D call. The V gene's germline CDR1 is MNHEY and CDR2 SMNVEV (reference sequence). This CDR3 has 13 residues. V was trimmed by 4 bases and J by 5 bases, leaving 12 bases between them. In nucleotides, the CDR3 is TGTGCCAGCAGTTCGAAACTAAGCCACGAGCAGTACTTC. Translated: CASSSKLSHEQYF.